Sequencing of this TCR beta chain was carried out in a study of T cell responses to AZD1222 COVID-19 vaccine (dated by TCRdb to 2020 to 2022). Concerning the study at large: A total of under 250 trial participants underwent TCR sequencing, of whom around 210 had received two doses of AZD1222 and some 26 had received two doses of the MenACWY control vaccine. Enrollment into the trials was organized by age into subgroups of 18-55, 56-69 and 70-plus years, and those subgroups contained roughly 140, 27 and 60 TCR-sequenced participants, respectively.

For CDR1 and CDR2, the germline V gene lists KGHSH and LQKENI. Measured from the cysteine to the phenylalanine, the CDR3 is 15 residues long. Only the CDR3 DNA stays, 45 bases, in frame from base 1. The junction carries 15 bases between V and J, which are trimmed by 0 bases and 6 bases respectively. Reading the label with the study, this specimen's time point is: about 28 days (+/-7) after the second vaccine dose. AZD1222 recipients whose second dose came at about 4 weeks and those whose second dose came at about 12 weeks were combined into one group, since spike-specific TCR depth and breadth did not differ between the two schedules. The vaccinee samples were drawn from two UK trials, COV001 and COV002, one of which was a single-blind randomized controlled phase 2/3 trial testing AZD1222 (ChAdOx1 nCoV-19) in healthy adults. For TCRbeta chain sequencing, PBMC samples were collected from trial participants at day 0 and at day 28 after the second dose.

A remark on this clone: It has no known antigen specificity. The sample holds no much larger clone one base away, and base qualities are not on file.

The paper as a whole reports these results and caveats: The 56-69-year group was small, and its depth increase did not reach significance, likely because of low power. Conclusions about previously exposed vaccinees are limited, since just a handful of AZD1222 recipients were seropositive for SARS-CoV-2 at baseline. Nearly half of unique spike-specific TCRs reportedly recognized epitopes outside regions mutated in the B.1.351 and B.1.1.7 variants. Because no day 14 peak-response samples were available, the repertoires could be characterized only after the peak T cell response. Participants were mostly white British and included more females than males, and it was suggested by the authors that clonal diversity may have been underestimated. Spike-specific TCR breadth and depth rose significantly after two AZD1222 doses compared with day 0 and with MenACWY recipients. CD4 TCRs associated with the vaccine covered the entire spike protein, and the dominant responses were in regions 160-218 and 743-854.

The CDR3 regions of human TCRbeta chains were subjected to immunosequencing. As for the authors' bioinformatics: TCRs in the repertoires were matched against a reference library of SARS-CoV-2-specific TCRs that had been generated with the MIRA antigen-specificity platform. Breadth was defined as the fraction of unique TCRs that were SARS-CoV-2-associated. Depth was defined as the fraction of total T cells that were SARS-CoV-2-associated. Each spike-specific TCR was assigned to its reactive spike region and to a CD4 or CD8 class using the MIRA data. Log10-transformed breadth and depth values were compared by one-way ANOVA with Sidak's multiple comparisons tests. TCRdb took over this immuneACCESS table, retaining in-frame rearrangements with V and J assigned. Such tables are incomplete; in checked studies, under half of the missing clones stem from an unresolved V gene, and the remainder is unexplained. Clonal size and the V and J genes are those of that table, whereas D and trimming came from the DNA. The sample contains approximately 150,000 clones, about 92% of them found a single time. 5% to 6.5% of the sample rests with the top ten.

The chain is encoded by TRBV18 joined to TRBJ2-7; the D gene is not confidently resolved. This TCR was recovered from an adult who received the AZD1222 COVID-19 vaccine. The source material was peripheral blood, sampled 28 days after the second AZD1222 dose. In nucleotide form, the sequence is TGTGCCAGCTCACCACCGAGCACCCCAGGTAGCGAGCAGTACTTC. This sequence encodes CASSPPSTPGSEQYF.